The 23 T cell receptor beta chains given below trace back to one sample, sequenced in a study of PD-1 blockade in classical Hodgkin lymphoma. Generated by immunoSEQ multiplex PCR, the TCRdb table keeps only in-frame clones and is missing some. The sample holds almost 85,000 clones, 75% to 90% seen once. Each patient experienced a relapse that followed autologous stem cell transplantation, and brentuximab vedotin exposure varied. The material was peripheral blood mononuclear cells (PBMCs), obtained at baseline. All receptors come from a human donor with classical Hodgkin lymphoma.

This clone was detected only once. V gene TRBV28 combines with J gene TRBJ2-7; 8 nucleotides align to TRBD2. The germline CDR1 and CDR2 sequences are MDHEN and SYDVKM. The CDR3 is 15 amino acids. V lost 2 bases and J lost 4; bases outside the gene matches: 7. The CDR3 region is CASSLRREAPYEQYF. In DNA, the CDR3 is TGTGCCAGCAGTTTACGGCGGGAGGCTCCATACGAGCAGTACTTC.

CDR3: CAWSIRVNTGELFF. The DNA of the CDR3 is TGTGCCTGGAGCATCAGGGTTAACACCGGGGAGCTGTTTTTT. This sequence joins TRBV30 and TRBJ2-2, with a possible D match to TRBD1 (5 bases). Germline CDR1 GTSNPN, CDR2 SVGIG (reference sequence). CDR3 length equals 14 residues. Trimming shortened V by 3 bases and J by 2 bases, and 10 bases separated the two germline ends.

The chain employs TRBV4-3 and TRBJ2-1, with 7 bases fitting TRBD2. The CDR3 is made up of 16 amino acids. Per germline, CDR1 LGHNA and CDR2 YSLEER. V lost 2 bases, J lost 3 bases, and 7 bases stayed unmatched. For the CDR3, the DNA is TGCGCCAGCAGCCAACACCTAGCGGCGGACTACAATGAGCAGTTCTTC. This sequence encodes CASSQHLAADYNEQFF.

The CDR3 nucleotides are TGTGCCATCAGTGAGAGGAAGACAGGGGGAAGCAATCAGCCCCAGCATTTT. Protein product: CAISERKTGGSNQPQHF. The chain carries TRBV10-3 and TRBJ1-5; TRBD1 aligns across 9 bases. The trim removed 2 bases at V and 1 base at J, leaving 6 bases unmatched. The CDR3 is 17 amino acids. Looked up from germline, CDR1 is ENHRY and CDR2 is SYGVKD.

J is TRBJ1-5 and V is TRBV19; no firm D call. Germline lookup yields CDR1 LNHDA and CDR2 SQIVND (reference sequence). The CDR3 length is 15 residues. V lost 1 base, J lost 2 bases, and 9 bases lay in between. CDR3 DNA: TGTGCCAGTAGTATAGCTAGTAGGGGCAATCAGCCCCAGCATTTT. It is translated as CASSIASRGNQPQHF.

The J gene is TRBJ2-1, the V gene TRBV10-3; TRBD2 aligns across 7 bases. This CDR3 contains 16 residues. CDR1 and CDR2 from the germline V gene are ENHRY and SYGVKD. The ends lost 3 bases at V and 10 bases at J; junction bases unmatched: 15. CDR3 protein: CAISDTSARPPGEQFF. DNA for the CDR3: TGTGCCATCAGTGACACTAGCGCGAGACCCCCGGGGGAGCAGTTCTTC.

The rearrangement joins TRBV7-6 to TRBJ2-7, with D maybe TRBD2 (5 bases). V gave up 6 bases and J gave up 6 bases, with 6 bases separating them. CDR3 length: 10 residues. Per germline, CDR1 SGHVS and CDR2 FNYEAQ. CDR3 protein: CASSGLEQYF. The DNA of the CDR3 is TGTGCCAGCAGTGGACTCGAGCAGTACTTC.

The rearrangement links TRBV5-4 to TRBJ1-2; a possible D gene is TRBD1 (5 bases). Trimming cost V 3 bases and J 4 bases, with 16 bases left between them. Germline assignment: CDR1 SGHNT and CDR2 YYREEE (reference sequence). The CDR3 has 15 amino acids. Here the CDR3 DNA reads TGTGCCAGCAGCTCGATAGCGACAGTTGCCTATGGCTACACCTTC. Translating it yields CASSSIATVAYGYTF.

The chain combines TRBV6-5 with TRBJ2-2; 14 nucleotides agree with TRBD2. The CDR3 totals 15 residues. Germline V CDR1 and CDR2: MNHEY, SVGAGI. Trimming at V came to 5 bases and at J to 7 bases, leaving 3 bases not matched to a gene. As DNA, the CDR3 is TGTGCCAGCAGTCCGACTAGCGGGAGGGTCGGGGAGCTGTTTTTT. This translates into CASSPTSGRVGELFF.

This chain links TRBV2 with TRBJ2-2; D gene uncertain. Trimming took 5 bases from V and 6 from J, leaving 10 bases between them. CDR3 length equals 13 residues. Per germline, CDR1 SNHLY and CDR2 FYNNEI. The CDR3 bases are TGTGCCAGCAGTATAAGGGCCGCCGGGGAGCTGTTTTTT. The encoded protein is CASSIRAAGELFF.

The rearrangement joins TRBV2 to TRBJ1-2, with 7 bases lining up with TRBD1. The CDR3 loop spans 12 amino acids. The V segment lost 7 bases and the J segment 8 bases; nucleotides outside the gene matches: 7. Germline loops: CDR1 SNHLY, CDR2 FYNNEI. In nucleotides, the CDR3 is TGTGCCAGCACCGGCCAGGGGGTAGGCTACACCTTC. Its protein is CASTGQGVGYTF. The full variable domain, completed using reference TRBV2 and TRBJ1-2, is EPEVTQTPSHQVTQMGQEVILRCVPISNHLYFYWYRQILGQKVEFLVSFYNNEISEKSEIFDDQFSVERPDGSNFTLKIRSTKLEDSAMYFCASTGQGVGYTFGSGTRLTVV.

On this clone: Its ends do not fully match the called genes, so a read error is possible. This chain links TRBV5-1 with TRBJ1-1; TRBD1 aligns across 7 bases. This CDR3 is 15 amino acids long. Germline V gives CDR1 SGHRS, CDR2 YFSETQ. This chain's CDR3 is CASTLDRWENTEAFF. For the CDR3, the DNA is TGCGCCAGCACCTTGGACAGGTGGGAAAACACTGAAGCTTTCTTT. The variable domain in full, completed from reference TRBV5-1 and TRBJ1-1, reads KAGVTQTPRYLIKTRGQQVTLSCSPISGHRSVSWYQQTPGQGLQFLFEYFSETQRNKGNFPGRFSGRQFSNSRSEMNVSTLELGDSALYLCASTLDRWENTEAFFGQGTRLTVV.

The chain is built from TRBV7-2 and TRBJ2-2; D remains unclear. The CDR3 is 12 residues long. Germline V lookup: CDR1 SGHTA, CDR2 FQGNSA. The ends were cut back, 3 bases at V and 7 bases at J, with 6 bases in the middle. DNA for the CDR3: TGTGCCAGCAGCTTCAAGGACGGGGAGCTGTTTTTT. Translating it yields CASSFKDGELFF.

The gene calls are TRBV27 and TRBJ2-7; 7 positions match TRBD1. CDR1 and CDR2 (germline): MNHEY, SMNVEV (reference sequence). The CDR3 loop spans 13 amino acids. The junction had 1 base not matched to a gene; V was cut back by 0 bases and J by 5 bases. CDR3 DNA sequence: TGTGCCAGCAGTTTATCAGGGGGCCACGAGCAGTACTTC. This codes for CASSLSGGHEQYF.

The CDR3 bases are TGTGCCAGCAGTCCCGGTGACTTAGGGAATGAGCAGTTCTTC. Translated: CASSPGDLGNEQFF. This rearrangement joins TRBV6-4 to TRBJ2-1; D not resolved. V was trimmed by 5 bases and J by 7 bases, leaving 15 bases between them. Per germline, CDR1 MRHNA and CDR2 SNTAGT. This CDR3 has 14 amino acids.

The chain has TRBV10-1 and TRBJ2-7; 10 bases map to TRBD2. Germline V CDR1 and CDR2: WNHNN, SYGVQD (reference sequence). Germline trimming cut 3 bases from V and 5 bases from J; bases unmatched to any gene: 16. This CDR3 is 18 amino acids long. The CDR3 coding sequence is TGCGCCAGCAGTGAAATGGTAGCGGGAGGCCCCTTGGTCGACGAGCAGTACTTC. Protein sequence: CASSEMVAGGPLVDEQYF.

The chain couples TRBV6-6 to TRBJ2-2; 12 nucleotides align to TRBD1. Per germline, CDR1 MNHNY and CDR2 SVGAGI (reference sequence). There are 15 residues in the CDR3. The V and J ends lost 6 bases and 6 bases, in that order; junction bases with no gene match: 5. The CDR3 region has the DNA TGTGCCAGCAGGCCGGGACAGGGGGCGCCCGGGGAGCTGTTTTTT. Amino acids: CASRPGQGAPGELFF.

The V call is TRBV5-4, the J call TRBJ2-1; no clear D. V lost 3 bases and J lost 4, with 11 bases in between. Germline V gene lookup returns CDR1 SGHNT and CDR2 YYREEE (reference sequence). This CDR3 comprises 14 residues. The CDR3: CASSWAPAYNEQFF. The CDR3 nucleotides are TGTGCCAGCAGCTGGGCCCCTGCATACAATGAGCAGTTCTTC.

The J gene is TRBJ1-6, the V gene TRBV5-1; 10 bases agree with TRBD1. The junction had 8 bases not matched to a gene; V was cut back by 4 bases and J by 4 bases. The CDR3 is 17 residues long. CDR1 and CDR2 from the germline V gene are SGHRS and YFSETQ. CDR3 region: CASSLNDRGLYNSPLHF. The DNA of the CDR3 is TGCGCCAGCAGCCTGAACGACAGGGGGCTTTATAATTCACCCCTCCACTTT.

The chain carries TRBV5-1 and TRBJ2-3; maybe TRBD1 (6 bases). The CDR3 length is 15 residues. The V gene lost 4 bases and the J gene lost 0 bases, with 12 bases spanning the gap. The germline V gene encodes CDR1 SGHRS and CDR2 YFSETQ. In DNA form, the CDR3 reads TGCGCCAGCAGCCAAGGACAGACTAGCACAGATACGCAGTATTTT. This encodes CASSQGQTSTDTQYF.

The genes are TRBV11-2 and TRBJ2-7, with TRBD1 matching 10 bases. The junction had 9 bases not matched to a gene; V was cut back by 5 bases and J by 2 bases. The CDR3 spans 16 residues. The germline gives CDR1 SGHAT, CDR2 FQNNGV. This CDR3 is CASSPETGGYPYEQYF. The DNA of the CDR3 is TGTGCCAGCAGCCCAGAGACAGGGGGCTATCCCTACGAGCAGTACTTC.

This rearrangement joins TRBV28 to TRBJ2-7; TRBD2 matches 12 bases. Per the germline V gene, CDR1 is MDHEN and CDR2 is SYDVKM. V dropped 4 bases and J dropped 3; count of bases not matched to a gene: 4. CDR3 length: 15 amino acids. The CDR3: CASSSRTSGNYEQYF. CDR3 in DNA: TGTGCCAGCAGTTCTCGGACTAGCGGGAACTACGAGCAGTACTTC.

The V and J genes are TRBV4-3 and TRBJ2-7; 11 bases are shared with TRBD2. The CDR3 loop spans 16 amino acids. The V and J ends lost 0 bases and 3 bases, in that order; junction bases with no gene match: 4. In germline, CDR1 is LGHNA, CDR2 YSLEER. The CDR3 DNA follows: TGCGCCAGCAGCCAAGATCTGGGACTAGCGGACTACGAGCAGTACTTC. Translating gives CASSQDLGLADYEQYF.